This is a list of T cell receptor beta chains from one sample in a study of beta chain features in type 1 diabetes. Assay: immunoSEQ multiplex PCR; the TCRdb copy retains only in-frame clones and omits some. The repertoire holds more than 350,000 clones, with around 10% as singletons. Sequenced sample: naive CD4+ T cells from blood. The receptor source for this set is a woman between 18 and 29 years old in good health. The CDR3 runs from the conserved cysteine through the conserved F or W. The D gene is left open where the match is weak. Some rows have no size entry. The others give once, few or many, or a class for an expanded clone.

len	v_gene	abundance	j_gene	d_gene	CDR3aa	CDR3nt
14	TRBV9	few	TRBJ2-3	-	CASSPGGRGDTQYF	TGTGCCAGCAGCCCTGGGGGGCGGGGAGATACGCAGTATTTT
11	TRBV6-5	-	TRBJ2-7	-	CASSDSYEQYF	TGTGCCAGCAGTGACTCCTACGAGCAGTACTTC
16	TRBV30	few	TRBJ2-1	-	CAWRGTGTVNFNEQFF	TGTGCCTGGAGGGGGACCGGGACCGTAAACTTTAATGAGCAGTTCTTC
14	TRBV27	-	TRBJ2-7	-	CASRMPGAFYEQYF	TGTGCCAGCAGGATGCCCGGGGCCTTCTACGAGCAGTACTTC
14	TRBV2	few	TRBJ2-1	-	CASRAGNFNNEQFF	TGTGCCAGCAGAGCCGGGAATTTCAACAATGAGCAGTTCTTC
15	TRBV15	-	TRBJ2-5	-	CATSPHGTPQGTQYF	TGTGCCACCAGCCCCCATGGGACTCCCCAAGGGACCCAGTACTTC
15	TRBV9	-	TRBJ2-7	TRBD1	CASSAGQGSAREQYF	TGTGCCAGCAGCGCGGGACAGGGGTCTGCCCGAGAGCAGTACTTC
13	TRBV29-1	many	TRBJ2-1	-	CSVVRGYYNEQFF	TGCAGCGTTGTCCGGGGCTATTACAATGAGCAGTTCTTC
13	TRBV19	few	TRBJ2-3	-	CASTTGGADTQYF	TGTGCCAGTACTACGGGTGGGGCAGATACGCAGTATTTT
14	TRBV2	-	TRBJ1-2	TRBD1	CASREQGTNYGYTF	TGTGCCAGCAGGGAACAGGGGACTAACTATGGCTACACCTTC
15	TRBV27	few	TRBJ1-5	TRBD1	CASSRNRGAGQPQHF	TGTGCCAGCAGCCGCAACAGGGGAGCAGGTCAGCCCCAGCATTTT
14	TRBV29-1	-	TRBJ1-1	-	CSVRYTGSYTEAFF	TGCAGCGTTAGATATACAGGGTCTTACACTGAAGCTTTCTTT
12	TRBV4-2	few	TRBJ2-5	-	CASSQDSATQYF	TGTGCCAGCAGCCAAGACTCCGCGACCCAGTACTTC
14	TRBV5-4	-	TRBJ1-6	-	CASSSRSIGSPLHF	TGTGCCAGCAGCTCCAGGTCAATCGGTTCACCCCTCCACTTT
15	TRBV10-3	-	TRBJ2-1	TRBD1	CAISDWQGAGGEQFF	TGTGCCATCAGTGACTGGCAGGGGGCAGGCGGGGAGCAGTTCTTC
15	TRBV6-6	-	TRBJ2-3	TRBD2	CASTWTSGGADTQYF	TGTGCCAGCACCTGGACTAGCGGGGGGGCAGATACGCAGTATTTT
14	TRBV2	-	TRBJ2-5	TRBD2	CASSDGLAGGTQYF	TGTGCCAGCAGCGATGGACTAGCGGGGGGGACCCAGTACTTC
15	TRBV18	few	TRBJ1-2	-	CASSPPEGSGYGYTF	TGTGCCAGCTCACCACCTGAGGGGTCGGGCTATGGCTACACCTTC
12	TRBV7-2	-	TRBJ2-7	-	CASSRISGEQYF	TGTGCCAGCAGCCGCATCTCGGGAGAGCAGTACTTC
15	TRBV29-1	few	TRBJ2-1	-	CSVDPYLTGDNEQFF	TGCAGCGTTGACCCCTACCTAACGGGAGACAATGAGCAGTTCTTC
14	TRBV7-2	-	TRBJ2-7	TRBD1	CASSFNRGYYEQYF	TGTGCCAGCAGCTTTAACAGGGGGTACTACGAGCAGTACTTC
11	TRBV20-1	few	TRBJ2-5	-	CSASLSETQYF	TGCAGTGCTAGTCTCTCGGAGACCCAGTACTTC
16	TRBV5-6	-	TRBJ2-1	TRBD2	CASSRGSSGSNNEQFF	TGTGCCAGCAGCCGTGGGTCTAGCGGGAGCAATAATGAGCAGTTCTTC